This T cell receptor beta chain emerged from a study of shared clonotypes between healthy human individuals. CDR1 is MDHEN, CDR2 SYDVKM, per germline. The CDR3 is 13 residues long. The V end was cut by 6 bases, the J end by 6 bases, with 15 bases between. Profiled with immunoSEQ multiplex PCR; TCRdb holds only in-frame clones, not every one. The table shows fewer than 2.5 million clones, with 93% occurring only once. The material sequenced was naive CD4+ T cells from PBMCs. Specified subset: CD45RA+ positively selected. The chain employs TRBV28 and TRBJ2-7; no reliable D call. This clonotype originated in a young man in good health. Some clones in this sample may be carry-over from other donors' samples. The CDR3: CASRFMVAGEQYF. The CDR3 DNA reads TGTGCCAGCAGGTTTATGGTCGCCGGCGAGCAGTACTTC. Full variable domain (rest looked up from reference TRBV28 and TRBJ2-7): DVKVTQSSRYLVKRTGEKVFLECVQDMDHENMFWYRQDPGLGLRLIYFSYDVKMKEKGDIPEGYSVSREKKERFSLILESASTNQTSMYLCASRFMVAGEQYFGPGTRLTVT.